Shown below are 3 T cell receptor beta chains from a single sample sequenced in a study of blood T cell repertoires in COVID-19. The repertoire was sequenced with immunoSEQ multiplex PCR; TCRdb's copy has only in-frame clones and lacks some. The sample includes over 150,000 clones, 60% to 85% of them seen just once. The material sequenced was peripheral blood. These receptors all come from a man at least 80 years old with acute or convalescent COVID-19.

This clone was seen a single time. The chain has TRBV6-7 and TRBJ2-7, with TRBD2 matching 8 bases. TRBV6-7 is assigned to the ORF class and has an uncertain function. V was clipped by 2 bases and J by 0 bases; unmatched bases: 9. This CDR3 has 17 amino acids. Written as DNA, the CDR3 is TGTGCCAGCAGTTACGGGGCGGGGGGAAATAGCTCCTACGAGCAGTACGTC. It translates to CASSYGAGGNSSYEQYV.

The V and J genes are TRBV10-3 and TRBJ1-2, with D maybe TRBD1 (5 bases). V was shortened by 0 bases and J by 2 bases, with 7 bases between the two germline ends. Germline CDR1 reads ENHRY; CDR2 reads SYGVKD. The CDR3 consists of 14 residues. The CDR3 DNA sequence: TGTGCCATCAGTGAGTCGGCAGGGAACTATGGCTACACCTTC. Amino acid sequence: CAISESAGNYGYTF.

This chain uses TRBV5-1 with TRBJ2-3; TRBD2 aligns across 11 bases. In germline, CDR1 is SGHRS, CDR2 YFSETQ. This CDR3 region has 14 residues. The ends lost 6 bases at V and 5 bases at J; junction bases unmatched: 5. The CDR3 coding sequence is TGCGCCAGCACCACACTAGCGGGGGTAGATACGCAGTATTTT. It encodes CASTTLAGVDTQYF.